This entry is about one TCR beta chain. Its antigen is undetermined. The sample is drawn from a study of brain metastases from non-small cell lung cancer. Regarding the study as a whole: Expanded T-cell clones appeared in around 68% of brain metastases over primaries. T-cell infiltration was lower in brain metastases than primaries (P < 0.001). Brain metastases shared most TCR repertoire with primaries, with sparse T cells.

The CDR3 contains 12 residues. Looked up from germline, CDR1 is DFQATT and CDR2 is SNEGSKA (reference sequence). The V and J ends lost 6 bases and 2 bases respectively, with 10 bases between them. Sequenced by immunoSEQ multiplex PCR; TCRdb stores in-frame clones only, minus some. The repertoire holds roughly 1,300 clones, with 70% to 85% as singletons. The TCR comes from a donor aged 40 or over with non-small cell lung cancer. The chain is built from TRBV20-1 and TRBJ1-2, with D tentatively TRBD1 (5 bases). Sample: tissue from a brain metastasis. The CDR3 is CSASTGNYGYTF. DNA for the CDR3: TGCAGTGCAAGTACAGGCAACTATGGCTACACCTTC.